The subject of this entry is one TCR beta chain. Its antigen is not identified. The CDR3 sequence is 16 residues long. The ends lost 4 bases at V and 3 bases at J; junction bases unmatched: 6. The germline V gene encodes CDR1 SNHLY and CDR2 FYNNEI. This sample was included in a study of post-analysis software for immune sequencing data. Overall study context: Some patients lacked subtype; others had relapsing-remitting, secondary progressive or progressive-relapsing disease.

Notes on the study in general: Same-batch samples co-clustered strongly by F measure. Multiple sclerosis was associated with a significant reduction in normalized Chao1 diversity relative to controls. Patients used roughly five TRBV segments, including TRBV5-6, TRBV5-1 and TRBV20-1, more often than controls.

Sequencing libraries made from TCR beta cDNA carried unique molecular identifiers. The T cell input of about 1 to 10 million gave roughly 460,000 cDNA molecules. Using its own MiXCR run on the PCR reads, TCRdb lists one record per CDR3 protein. Of hundreds of thousands of distinct CDR3 sequences in the sample, 30% are singletons; the top ten hold under 0.7%. The rearrangement uses TRBV2 and TRBJ1-2; TRBD1 agrees at 12 bases. Sequences were obtained from blood. This receptor was taken from a girl aged 10 to 17 with multiple sclerosis. DNA of the CDR3: TGTGCCAGCAGTGGGGACAGGGGGCCGCTTCACTATGGCTACACCTTC. It is translated as CASSGDRGPLHYGYTF.